This T cell receptor beta chain is from a study of OX40 agonist ivuxolimab in advanced cancers. Here immunoSEQ multiplex PCR was the method, and the copy in TCRdb shows in-frame clones only, minus some. The sample has under 60,000 clones; around 90% are singletons. The V gene lost 6 bases and the J gene lost 5 bases, with 6 bases spanning the gap. CDR3 size: 11 residues. Germline CDR1 MNHNS, CDR2 SASEGT. This sample comprised CD4+ or CD8+ T cells sorted from blood, obtained in a trial of the OX40 agonist ivuxolimab. The TCR originated in an adult with an advanced solid tumor such as melanoma, head and neck, liver or kidney cancer. V gene TRBV6-1 combines with J gene TRBJ2-3; D is perhaps TRBD1 (6 bases). The CDR3 DNA is TGTGCCAGCAGCAGGGGAGATACGCAGTATTTT. It translates to CASSRGDTQYF.